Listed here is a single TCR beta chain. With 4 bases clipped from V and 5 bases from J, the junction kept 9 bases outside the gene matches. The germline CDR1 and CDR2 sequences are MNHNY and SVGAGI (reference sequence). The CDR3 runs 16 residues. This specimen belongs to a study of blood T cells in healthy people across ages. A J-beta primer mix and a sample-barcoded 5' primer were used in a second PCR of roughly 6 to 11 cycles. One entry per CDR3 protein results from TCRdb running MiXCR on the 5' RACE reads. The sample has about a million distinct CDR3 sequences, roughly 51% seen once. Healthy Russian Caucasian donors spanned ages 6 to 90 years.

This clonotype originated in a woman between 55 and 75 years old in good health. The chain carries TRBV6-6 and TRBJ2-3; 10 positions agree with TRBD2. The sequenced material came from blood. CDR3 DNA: TGTGCCAGCAGTTGGGCTAGCGGGAGCTTGGGAGATACGCAGTATTTT. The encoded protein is CASSWASGSLGDTQYF.